These 29 T cell receptor beta chains were all obtained from the same sample, sequenced in a study of blood T cell repertoires in COVID-19 (dated by TCRdb to about 2020). Library preparation was by the immunoSEQ multiplex PCR assay. TCRdb provides this immuneACCESS table in a form limited to in-frame rearrangements. Some clones are lacking; in checked studies, under half of them reflect an unresolved V gene, and why the rest are absent is not known. The table for this sample lists around 140,000 clones; 80% to 90% of them were counted only once. 8.6% of the sample is in the top ten clones. The sequencing input was peripheral blood. These receptors were collected from a woman aged 45-65 years with active or convalescent COVID-19.

This rearrangement joins TRBV20-1 to TRBJ1-5; possibly TRBD1 for D (6 bases). The CDR3 has 12 amino acids. Trimming left V 3 bases short and J 6 bases short, with 9 bases between. Germline CDR1 and CDR2: DFQATT and SNEGSKA (reference sequence). CDR3 protein: CSASPGAQPQHF. In nucleotides, the CDR3 is TGCAGTGCTAGTCCAGGGGCTCAGCCCCAGCATTTT.

The chain recombines TRBV29-1 with TRBJ1-3; D is possibly TRBD1 (5 bases). V lost 8 bases to trimming and J lost 1 base, with 12 bases between them. The CDR3 totals 13 residues. Germline values: CDR1 SQVTM, CDR2 ANQGSEA. The CDR3 here is CSIRGISGNTIYF. For the CDR3, the DNA is TGCAGCATTCGGGGGATTTCTGGAAACACCATATATTTT.

This chain connects TRBV7-6 to TRBJ2-3, with D possibly being TRBD1 (6 bases). Looked up from germline, CDR1 is SGHVS and CDR2 is FNYEAQ. Deletions cut 8 bases from V and 2 bases from J, with 17 bases between. This CDR3 is built from 15 residues. This chain's CDR3 is CASGATGHYTDTQYF. As DNA, the CDR3 is TGTGCCAGCGGGGCAACGGGACACTACACAGATACGCAGTATTTT.

The genes are TRBV7-8 and TRBJ1-2; 8 bases fit TRBD1. Losses at the gene ends were 1 base for V and 6 bases for J; bases not matched to a gene: 13. Germline V lookup: CDR1 SGHVS, CDR2 FQNEAQ. The CDR3 covers 17 residues. The CDR3 sequence is CASSLDQGAVRSHGYTF. CDR3 nucleotides: TGTGCCAGCAGCTTAGACCAGGGGGCAGTGAGGTCCCATGGCTACACCTTC.

This sequence joins TRBV7-2 and TRBJ2-7, with 8 bases identical to TRBD2. The V and J ends lost 1 base and 6 bases, in that order; junction bases with no gene match: 5. CDR3 size: 14 residues. Germline-derived CDR1 and CDR2 are SGHTA and FQGNSA. The chain's CDR3 is CASSLVAGGPEQYF. The DNA of the CDR3 is TGTGCCAGCAGCTTAGTTGCGGGAGGACCCGAGCAGTACTTC.

The chain employs TRBV15 and TRBJ1-2, with D maybe TRBD1 (6 bases). The CDR3 runs 12 residues. V lost 0 bases and J lost 10, with 9 bases in between. Germline CDR1 LNHNV, CDR2 YYDKDF (reference sequence). CDR3 in DNA: TGTGCCACCAGCAGAGATCAGGGGAACTACACCTTC. Protein product: CATSRDQGNYTF.

The sample holds a few counts of this clone. The chain combines TRBV7-2 with TRBJ2-1; 11 bases agree with TRBD2. There are 14 residues in the CDR3. Germline V lookup: CDR1 SGHTA, CDR2 FQGNSA. V dropped 3 bases and J dropped 7; count of bases not matched to a gene: 2. CDR3 protein: CASSLGLAANEQFF. Here the CDR3 DNA reads TGTGCCAGCAGCTTGGGACTAGCGGCAAATGAGCAGTTCTTC.

The chain has TRBV6-2 or TRBV6-3 and TRBJ2-1; possibly TRBD1 for D (7 bases). The V gene's germline CDR1 is MNHEY and CDR2 SVGEGT. V lost 5 bases and J lost 9, with 20 bases in between. The CDR3 totals 15 residues. The CDR3 nucleotides read TGTGCCAGCAGTCCACGGGGGACAGCCCGGGGTGAGCAGTTCTTC. Amino acids: CASSPRGTARGEQFF.

The V and J genes are TRBV30 and TRBJ1-5, with a tentative D call TRBD1 (6 bases). CDR1 GTSNPN and CDR2 SVGIG come from the germline V gene (reference sequence). There are 14 residues in the CDR3. V was clipped by 0 bases and J by 4 bases, with 10 bases between them. The CDR3 loop is CAWSVGQQNQPQHF. The CDR3 nucleotides read TGTGCCTGGAGTGTCGGACAGCAGAATCAGCCCCAGCATTTT.

This clone was recorded once. The chain links TRBV7-2 to TRBJ1-2; TRBD1 matches at 8 bases. Germline lookup yields CDR1 SGHTA and CDR2 FQGNSA. The CDR3 sequence is 16 residues long. The J segment lost 3 bases and the V segment lost 5 bases, leaving 11 bases of the junction unmatched. CDR3 nucleotides: TGTGCCAGCAGCCCGACCGGGACAGGAGTCCACTATGGCTACACCTTC. This gives the protein CASSPTGTGVHYGYTF.

The CDR3 nucleotides read TGTGCCTGGAGTGCAACCCCACGGGGCTCCTACGAGCAGTACTTC. It translates to CAWSATPRGSYEQYF. The J gene is TRBJ2-7, the V gene TRBV30; possibly TRBD2 for D (5 bases). This CDR3 is 15 amino acids long. The V end was cut by 1 base, the J end by 0 bases, with 13 bases between. Germline V gives CDR1 GTSNPN, CDR2 SVGIG (reference sequence).

The chain recombines TRBV7-2 with TRBJ2-7, with TRBD2 matching 9 bases. Germline assignment: CDR1 SGHTA and CDR2 FQGNSA. Trimming removed 1 base from V and 6 bases from J; junction bases left unmatched: 7. This CDR3 spans 15 amino acids. This CDR3 is CASSLVAGGPSEQYF. CDR3 in DNA: TGTGCCAGCAGCTTAGTGGCGGGAGGGCCTAGCGAGCAGTACTTC.

This rearrangement joins TRBV3-1 (or the pseudogene TRBV3-2) to TRBJ1-3, with D tentatively TRBD1 (6 bases). This CDR3 comprises 17 residues. Trimming stripped 1 base from V and 4 bases from J, with 17 bases between. Per the germline V gene, CDR1 is LGHDT and CDR2 is YNNKEL (reference sequence). This CDR3 reads CASSQAYRQAGGNTIYF. The CDR3 DNA sequence: TGTGCCAGCAGCCAAGCCTATCGACAGGCGGGCGGAAACACCATATATTTT.

The V gene is TRBV30, the J gene TRBJ1-5; no clear D. V was cut by 1 base and J by 3 bases, with 10 bases left in between. Per germline, CDR1 GTSNPN and CDR2 SVGIG (reference sequence). The CDR3 totals 14 residues. The CDR3 loop is CAWSGQSFNQPQHF. DNA for the CDR3: TGTGCCTGGAGTGGCCAGTCTTTCAATCAGCCCCAGCATTTT. Variable domain in full (rest from reference TRBV30 and TRBJ1-5): SQTIHQWPATLVQPVGSPLSLECTVEGTSNPNLYWYRQAAGRGLQLLFYSVGIGQISSEVPQNLSASRPQDRQFILSSKKLLLSDSGFYLCAWSGQSFNQPQHFGDGTRLSIL.

This chain uses TRBV7-9 with TRBJ1-3; D gene unclear. Trimming removed 1 base from V and 6 bases from J, with 16 bases in between. This CDR3 contains 16 residues. Looked up from germline, CDR1 is SEHNR and CDR2 is FQNEAQ (reference sequence). This CDR3 reads CASSLDAGSKQNTIYF. In nucleotides, the CDR3 is TGTGCCAGCAGCTTAGATGCGGGAAGCAAGCAAAACACCATATATTTT.

The rearrangement links TRBV3-1 (or the pseudogene TRBV3-2) to TRBJ1-5; D ambiguous. Trimming left V 1 base short and J 3 bases short, with 10 bases between. Germline CDR1 reads LGHDT; CDR2 reads YNNKEL (reference sequence). This CDR3 contains 15 residues. The CDR3, as DNA: TGTGCCAGCAGCCAAGGCGGCGGGAACAATCAGCCCCAGCATTTT. Translated, it gives CASSQGGGNNQPQHF.

The chain has TRBV6-4 and TRBJ1-2; perhaps TRBD1 as D (6 bases). This CDR3 has 11 amino acids. CDR1 is MRHNA, CDR2 SNTAGT, per germline. Trimming pared 5 bases from V and 13 bases from J, leaving 14 bases between. The CDR3 sequence: CASSRGQSLTF. As DNA, the CDR3 is TGTGCCAGCAGTAGGGGACAATCCCTCACCTTC.

This clone was recorded once. The rearrangement links TRBV29-1 to TRBJ2-7; 9 bases are shared with TRBD1. Germline trimming cut 5 bases from V and 0 bases from J; bases unmatched to any gene: 8. CDR3 length: 15 amino acids. Germline lookup yields CDR1 SQVTM and CDR2 ANQGSEA. The CDR3 DNA reads TGCAGCGTTTCTACCGGGACAGGGAGCTCCTACGAGCAGTACTTC. This encodes CSVSTGTGSSYEQYF.

The rearrangement links TRBV2 to TRBJ1-5; no clear D. This CDR3 comprises 12 residues. Germline values: CDR1 SNHLY, CDR2 FYNNEI. V was pared by 3 bases and J by 4 bases, with 4 bases between. CDR3 loop: CASSDTNQPQHF. The CDR3 DNA sequence: TGTGCCAGCAGTGACACTAATCAGCCCCAGCATTTT. The full variable domain, with the rest looked up from reference TRBV2 and TRBJ1-5, is EPEVTQTPSHQVTQMGQEVILRCVPISNHLYFYWYRQILGQKVEFLVSFYNNEISEKSEIFDDQFSVERPDGSNFTLKIRSTKLEDSAMYFCASSDTNQPQHFGDGTRLSIL.

The chain is built from TRBV15 and TRBJ1-2; D is perhaps TRBD1 (5 bases). The CDR3 is made up of 17 amino acids. V was shortened by 0 bases and J by 4 bases, with 18 bases between the two germline ends. Germline V gene data show CDR1 as LNHNV and CDR2 as YYDKDF (reference sequence). The CDR3 DNA is TGTGCCACCAGCAGAGATCGGATCAGGGAAACGCGCTATGGCTACACCTTC. The encoded protein is CATSRDRIRETRYGYTF.

The chain joins TRBV12-3 or TRBV12-4 to TRBJ2-7, with a tentative D call TRBD1 (5 bases). This CDR3 is built from 12 residues. The V end was cut by 7 bases, the J end by 4 bases, with 11 bases between. The CDR3 reads CASTGQGYEQYF. In DNA, the CDR3 is TGTGCCAGCACAGGGCAGGGTTACGAGCAGTACTTC.

The genes are TRBV6-2 or TRBV6-3 and TRBJ1-1, with D unclear. The CDR3 is 13 residues long. CDR1 and CDR2 (germline): MNHEY, SVGEGT. Trimming took 2 bases from V and 4 from J, leaving 8 bases between them. The CDR3 loop is CASSYRAGTEAFF. The CDR3 nucleotides are TGTGCCAGCAGTTACCGAGCGGGCACTGAAGCTTTCTTT.

The chain has TRBV10-3 and TRBJ1-3, with D hard to call. The CDR3 runs to 14 residues. V dropped 4 bases and J dropped 8 bases, with 15 bases sitting between them. Germline V gene data show CDR1 as ENHRY and CDR2 as SYGVKD. CDR3 sequence: CAISVGPLGDTIYF. The CDR3 bases are TGTGCCATCAGTGTAGGCCCCCTGGGAGACACCATATATTTT.

This chain connects TRBV7-3 to TRBJ2-4, with TRBD1 matching over 8 bases. Germline V gene data show CDR1 as SGHTA and CDR2 as FQGTGA. V shed 5 bases and J 11 bases; nucleotides not matched to a gene: 8. CDR3 length: 13 residues. The CDR3 DNA is TGTGCCAGCAGCGCAGACAGGGGCCGGGTTCAGTACTTC. It encodes CASSADRGRVQYF.

V is TRBV18 and J is TRBJ1-5, with a weak D call TRBD1 (5 bases). The germline V gene encodes CDR1 KGHSH and CDR2 LQKENI. The CDR3 runs to 16 residues. Between the trimmed V and J ends, which lost 1 base and 0 bases, there was a span of 10 bases. For the CDR3, the DNA is TGTGCCAGCTCACCACGGGCAGGGATTAGCAATCAGCCCCAGCATTTT. It yields the protein CASSPRAGISNQPQHF.

V and J are TRBV4-3 and TRBJ1-2, with D perhaps matching TRBD1 (6 bases). Germline lookup yields CDR1 LGHNA and CDR2 YSLEER. Trimming shortened V by 0 bases and J by 6 bases, and 14 bases separated the two germline ends. This CDR3 is built from 15 residues. The CDR3 nucleotides read TGCGCCAGCAGCCAAGAGTGGAAGGGGGTGGATGGCTACACCTTC. This sequence encodes CASSQEWKGVDGYTF.

The CDR3 is CASKWDSSGNTIYF. The CDR3, as DNA: TGTGCCAGCAAATGGGACAGTTCTGGAAACACCATATATTTT. This chain uses TRBV27 with TRBJ1-3; 7 bases line up with TRBD1. The CDR3 has 14 residues. From germline, CDR1 is MNHEY and CDR2 SMNVEV (reference sequence). The J segment lost 1 base and the V segment lost 7 bases, leaving 4 bases of the junction unmatched.

J is TRBJ2-5 and V is TRBV6-5, with 9 positions matching TRBD2. The CDR3 consists of 14 residues. Trimming cost V 8 bases and J 4 bases; bases outside gene matches: 8. Germline assignment: CDR1 MNHEY and CDR2 SVGAGI. CDR3 sequence: CASAPGLAAETQYF. CDR3 bases: TGTGCCAGCGCCCCGGGACTAGCAGCAGAGACCCAGTACTTC.

This sequence joins TRBV6-2 or TRBV6-3 and TRBJ2-3; D possibly corresponds to TRBD1 (6 bases). Trimming cost V 2 bases and J 4 bases, with 10 bases left between them. The CDR3 has 14 amino acids. Germline-derived CDR1 and CDR2 are MNHEY and SVGEGT. The CDR3 loop reads CASSYGRGPDTQYF. CDR3 DNA: TGTGCCAGCAGTTACGGCAGGGGACCAGATACGCAGTATTTT.